The entry below describes one T cell receptor beta chain. This sample was taken from a study of blood T cell repertoires in COVID-19. Study-level information: Sites in the United States, Italy and Spain provided acute and convalescent COVID-19 samples.

There are 13 residues in the CDR3. The ends lost 5 bases at V and 10 bases at J; junction bases unmatched: 6. The germline CDR1 and CDR2 sequences are SGHVS and FQNEAQ. Here immunoSEQ multiplex PCR was the method, and the copy in TCRdb shows in-frame clones only, minus some. The table has tens of thousands of clones, 70% to 80% seen once. The sequence derives from a man between 45 and 60 years old with active or convalescent COVID-19. This chain links TRBV7-8 with TRBJ1-1, with TRBD1 matching over 11 bases. Sequencing was carried out using peripheral blood. The CDR3 nucleotides are TGTGCCAGCAGCGCCCGGACAGGGGGCTTAGCTTTCTTT. Protein sequence: CASSARTGGLAFF.